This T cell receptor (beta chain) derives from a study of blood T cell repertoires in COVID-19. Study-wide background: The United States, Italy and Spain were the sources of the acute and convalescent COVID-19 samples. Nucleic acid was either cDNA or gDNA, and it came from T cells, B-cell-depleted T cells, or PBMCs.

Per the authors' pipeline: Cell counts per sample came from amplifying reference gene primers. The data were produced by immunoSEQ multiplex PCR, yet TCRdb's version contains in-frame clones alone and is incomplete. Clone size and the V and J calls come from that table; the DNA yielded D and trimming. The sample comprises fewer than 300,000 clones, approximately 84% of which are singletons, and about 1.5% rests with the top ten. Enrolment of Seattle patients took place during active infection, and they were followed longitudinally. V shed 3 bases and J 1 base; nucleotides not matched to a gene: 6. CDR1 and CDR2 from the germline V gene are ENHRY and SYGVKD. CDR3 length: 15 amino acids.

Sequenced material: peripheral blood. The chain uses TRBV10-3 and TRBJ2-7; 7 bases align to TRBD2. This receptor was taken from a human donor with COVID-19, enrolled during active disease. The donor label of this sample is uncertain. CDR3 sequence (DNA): TGTGCCATCAGTGACAGCGGGATCGGGTCCTACGAGCAGTACTTC. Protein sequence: CAISDSGIGSYEQYF.